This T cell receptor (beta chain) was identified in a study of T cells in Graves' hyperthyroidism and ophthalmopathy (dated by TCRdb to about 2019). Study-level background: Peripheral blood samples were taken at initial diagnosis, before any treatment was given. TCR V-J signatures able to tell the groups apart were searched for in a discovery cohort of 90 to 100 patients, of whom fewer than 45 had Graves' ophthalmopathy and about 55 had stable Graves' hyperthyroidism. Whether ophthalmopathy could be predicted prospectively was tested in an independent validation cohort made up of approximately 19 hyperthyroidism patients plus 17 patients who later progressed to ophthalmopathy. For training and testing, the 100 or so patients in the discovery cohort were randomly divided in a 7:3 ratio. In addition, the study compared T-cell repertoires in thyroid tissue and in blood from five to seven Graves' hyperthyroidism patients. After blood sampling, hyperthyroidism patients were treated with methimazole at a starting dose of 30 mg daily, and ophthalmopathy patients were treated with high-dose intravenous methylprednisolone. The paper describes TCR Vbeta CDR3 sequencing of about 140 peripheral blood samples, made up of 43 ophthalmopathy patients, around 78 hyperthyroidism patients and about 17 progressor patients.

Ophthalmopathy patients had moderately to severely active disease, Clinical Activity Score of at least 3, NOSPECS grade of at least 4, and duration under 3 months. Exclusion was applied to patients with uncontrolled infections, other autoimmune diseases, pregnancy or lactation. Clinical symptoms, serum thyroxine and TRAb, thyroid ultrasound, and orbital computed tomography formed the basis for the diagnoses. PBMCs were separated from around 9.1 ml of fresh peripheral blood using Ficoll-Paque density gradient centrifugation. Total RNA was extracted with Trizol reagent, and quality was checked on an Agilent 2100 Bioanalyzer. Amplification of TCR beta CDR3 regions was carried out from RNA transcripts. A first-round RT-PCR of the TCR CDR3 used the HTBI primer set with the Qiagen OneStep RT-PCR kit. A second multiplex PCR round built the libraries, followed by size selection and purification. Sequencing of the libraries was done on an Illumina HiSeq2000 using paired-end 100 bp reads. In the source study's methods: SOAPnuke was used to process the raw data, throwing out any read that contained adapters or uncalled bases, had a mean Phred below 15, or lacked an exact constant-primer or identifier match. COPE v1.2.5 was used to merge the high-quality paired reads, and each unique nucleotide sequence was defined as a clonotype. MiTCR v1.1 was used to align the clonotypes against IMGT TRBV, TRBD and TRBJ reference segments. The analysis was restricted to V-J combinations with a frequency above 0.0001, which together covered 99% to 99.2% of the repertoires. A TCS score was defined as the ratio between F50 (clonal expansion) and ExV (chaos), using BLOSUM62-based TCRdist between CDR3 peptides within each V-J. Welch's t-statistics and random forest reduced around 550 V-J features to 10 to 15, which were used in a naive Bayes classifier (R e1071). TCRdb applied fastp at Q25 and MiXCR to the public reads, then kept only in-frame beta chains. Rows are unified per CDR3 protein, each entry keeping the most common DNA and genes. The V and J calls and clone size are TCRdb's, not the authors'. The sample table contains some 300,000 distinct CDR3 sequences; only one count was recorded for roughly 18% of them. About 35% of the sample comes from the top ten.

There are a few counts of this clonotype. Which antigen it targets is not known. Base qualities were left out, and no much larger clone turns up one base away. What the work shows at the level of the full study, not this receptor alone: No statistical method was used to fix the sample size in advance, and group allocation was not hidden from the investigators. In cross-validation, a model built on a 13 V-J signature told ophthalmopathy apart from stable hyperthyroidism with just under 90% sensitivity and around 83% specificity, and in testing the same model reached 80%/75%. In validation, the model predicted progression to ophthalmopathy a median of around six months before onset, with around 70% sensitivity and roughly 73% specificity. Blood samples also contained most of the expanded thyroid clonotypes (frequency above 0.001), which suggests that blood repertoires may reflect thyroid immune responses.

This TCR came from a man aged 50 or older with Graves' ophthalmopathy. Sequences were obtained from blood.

Here is the DNA: TGTGCCACCAGTGATCCGACGACAGGGCGTACCGGGGAGCTGTTTTTT. Translated, it gives CATSDPTTGRTGELFF. The sequence links TRBV24-1 to TRBJ2-2, with 7 junctional bases fitting TRBD1. The CDR3 starts with the cysteine, ends with the phenylalanine, and has 16 residues. Solely the CDR3 DNA is kept, with 48 bases framed from the first base. Via the germline V gene, CDR1 is KGHDR and CDR2 SFDVKD. Ends trimmed: V by 3 bases, J by 5 bases; bases unmatched to a gene: 8.